This T cell receptor (beta chain) was found in a study of spatial heterogeneity in lung cancer. Every cDNA TCR molecule received its own unique molecular identifier. TCRdb redid the calling of the 5' RACE reads with MiXCR, one entry per CDR3 protein. The table records 40,000 or so distinct CDR3 sequences, 6% to 8% of them present only once. Time point: sample taken at primary tumor resection. Tumor, nontumor lung or frozen PBMC supplied whole RNA, sequenced without sorting. The germline gives CDR1 SGHRS, CDR2 YFSETQ. This CDR3 comprises 14 residues. V gave up 0 bases and J gave up 4 bases, with 7 bases separating them.

The clonotype originates from a male donor with early-stage non-small cell lung cancer. The chain has TRBV5-1 and TRBJ2-2, with D possibly TRBD1 on 5 matching bases. The sample was PBMCs, taken at surgery. CDR3: CASSLEGVTGELFF. In DNA form, the CDR3 reads TGCGCCAGCAGCTTGGAAGGGGTCACCGGGGAGCTGTTTTTT.